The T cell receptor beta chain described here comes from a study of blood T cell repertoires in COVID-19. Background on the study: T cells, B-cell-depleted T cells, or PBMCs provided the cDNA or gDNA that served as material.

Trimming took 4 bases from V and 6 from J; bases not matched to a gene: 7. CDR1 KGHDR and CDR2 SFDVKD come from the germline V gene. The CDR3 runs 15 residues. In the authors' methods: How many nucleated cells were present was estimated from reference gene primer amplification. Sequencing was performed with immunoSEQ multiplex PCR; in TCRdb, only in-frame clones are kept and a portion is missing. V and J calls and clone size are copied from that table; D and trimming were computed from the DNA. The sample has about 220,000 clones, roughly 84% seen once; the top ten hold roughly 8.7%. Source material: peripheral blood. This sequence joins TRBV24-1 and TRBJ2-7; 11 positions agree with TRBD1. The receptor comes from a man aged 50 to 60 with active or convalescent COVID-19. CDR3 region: CATSDAGTGGIEQYF. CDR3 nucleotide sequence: TGTGCCACCAGTGACGCCGGGACAGGGGGAATCGAGCAGTACTTC.